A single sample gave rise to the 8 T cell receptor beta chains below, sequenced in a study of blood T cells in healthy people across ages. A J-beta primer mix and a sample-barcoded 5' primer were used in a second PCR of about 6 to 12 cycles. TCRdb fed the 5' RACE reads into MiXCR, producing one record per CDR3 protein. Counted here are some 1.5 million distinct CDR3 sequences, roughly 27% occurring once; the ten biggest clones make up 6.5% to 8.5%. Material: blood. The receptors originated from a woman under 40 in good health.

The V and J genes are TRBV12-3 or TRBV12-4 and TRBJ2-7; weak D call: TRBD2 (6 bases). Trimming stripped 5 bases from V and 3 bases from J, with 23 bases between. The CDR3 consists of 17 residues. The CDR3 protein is CASSLLGFGGRDYEQYF. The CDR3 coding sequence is TGTGCCAGCAGTCTTTTAGGGTTCGGCGGGCGGGACTACGAGCAGTACTTC.

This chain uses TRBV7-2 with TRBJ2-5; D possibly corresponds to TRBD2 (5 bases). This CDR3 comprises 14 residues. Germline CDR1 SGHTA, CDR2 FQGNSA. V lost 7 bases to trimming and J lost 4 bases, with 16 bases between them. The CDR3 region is CASTIGPGLETQYF. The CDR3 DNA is TGTGCCAGCACCATAGGGCCCGGACTAGAGACCCAGTACTTC.

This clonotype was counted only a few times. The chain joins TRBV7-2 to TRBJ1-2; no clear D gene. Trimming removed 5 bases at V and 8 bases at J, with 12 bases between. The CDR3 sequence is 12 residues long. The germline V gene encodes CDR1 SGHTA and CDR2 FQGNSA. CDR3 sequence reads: CASSIVYEGYTF. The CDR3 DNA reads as TGTGCCAGCAGCATCGTATACGAGGGCTACACCTTC. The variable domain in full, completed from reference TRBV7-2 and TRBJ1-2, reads GAGVSQSPSNKVTEKGKDVELRCDPISGHTALYWYRQSLGQGLEFLIYFQGNSAPDKSGLPSDRFSAERTGGSVSTLTIQRTQQEDSAVYLCASSIVYEGYTFGSGTRLTVV.

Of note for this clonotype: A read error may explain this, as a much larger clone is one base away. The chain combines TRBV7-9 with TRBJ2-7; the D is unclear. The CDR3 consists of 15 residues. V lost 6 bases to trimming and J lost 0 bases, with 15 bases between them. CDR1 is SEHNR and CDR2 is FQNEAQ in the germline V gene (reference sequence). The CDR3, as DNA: TGTGCCAGCAGGAATCGGGCAGGAGCCTCCTACGAGCAGTACTTC. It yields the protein CASRNRAGASYEQYF.

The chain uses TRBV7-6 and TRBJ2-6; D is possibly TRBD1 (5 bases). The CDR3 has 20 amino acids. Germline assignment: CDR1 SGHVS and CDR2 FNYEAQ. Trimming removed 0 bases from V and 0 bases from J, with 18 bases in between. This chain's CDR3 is CASSLAPRASDRSGANVLTF. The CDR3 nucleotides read TGTGCCAGCAGCTTAGCGCCCAGGGCTTCCGACCGCTCTGGGGCCAACGTCCTGACTTTC.

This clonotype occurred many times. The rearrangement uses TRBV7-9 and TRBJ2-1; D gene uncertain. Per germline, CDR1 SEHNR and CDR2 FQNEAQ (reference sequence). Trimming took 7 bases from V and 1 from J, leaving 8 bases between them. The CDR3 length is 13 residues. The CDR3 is CASTSRSYNEQFF. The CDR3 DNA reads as TGTGCCAGCACCTCCAGATCCTACAATGAGCAGTTCTTC.

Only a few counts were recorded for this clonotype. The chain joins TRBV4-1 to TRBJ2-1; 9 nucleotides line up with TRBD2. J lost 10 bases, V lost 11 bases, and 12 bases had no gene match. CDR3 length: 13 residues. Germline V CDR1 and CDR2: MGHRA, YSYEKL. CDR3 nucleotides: TGCGCCTCCACGGGACTAGCAGGGGGGGAGCAGTTCTTC. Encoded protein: CASTGLAGGEQFF.

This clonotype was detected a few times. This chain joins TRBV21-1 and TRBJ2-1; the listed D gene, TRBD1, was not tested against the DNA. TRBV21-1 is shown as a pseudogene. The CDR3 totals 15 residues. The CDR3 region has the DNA TGTGCCAGCAGCAAAATCAGGACAGACTACAATGAGCAGTTCTTC. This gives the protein CASSKIRTDYNEQFF.